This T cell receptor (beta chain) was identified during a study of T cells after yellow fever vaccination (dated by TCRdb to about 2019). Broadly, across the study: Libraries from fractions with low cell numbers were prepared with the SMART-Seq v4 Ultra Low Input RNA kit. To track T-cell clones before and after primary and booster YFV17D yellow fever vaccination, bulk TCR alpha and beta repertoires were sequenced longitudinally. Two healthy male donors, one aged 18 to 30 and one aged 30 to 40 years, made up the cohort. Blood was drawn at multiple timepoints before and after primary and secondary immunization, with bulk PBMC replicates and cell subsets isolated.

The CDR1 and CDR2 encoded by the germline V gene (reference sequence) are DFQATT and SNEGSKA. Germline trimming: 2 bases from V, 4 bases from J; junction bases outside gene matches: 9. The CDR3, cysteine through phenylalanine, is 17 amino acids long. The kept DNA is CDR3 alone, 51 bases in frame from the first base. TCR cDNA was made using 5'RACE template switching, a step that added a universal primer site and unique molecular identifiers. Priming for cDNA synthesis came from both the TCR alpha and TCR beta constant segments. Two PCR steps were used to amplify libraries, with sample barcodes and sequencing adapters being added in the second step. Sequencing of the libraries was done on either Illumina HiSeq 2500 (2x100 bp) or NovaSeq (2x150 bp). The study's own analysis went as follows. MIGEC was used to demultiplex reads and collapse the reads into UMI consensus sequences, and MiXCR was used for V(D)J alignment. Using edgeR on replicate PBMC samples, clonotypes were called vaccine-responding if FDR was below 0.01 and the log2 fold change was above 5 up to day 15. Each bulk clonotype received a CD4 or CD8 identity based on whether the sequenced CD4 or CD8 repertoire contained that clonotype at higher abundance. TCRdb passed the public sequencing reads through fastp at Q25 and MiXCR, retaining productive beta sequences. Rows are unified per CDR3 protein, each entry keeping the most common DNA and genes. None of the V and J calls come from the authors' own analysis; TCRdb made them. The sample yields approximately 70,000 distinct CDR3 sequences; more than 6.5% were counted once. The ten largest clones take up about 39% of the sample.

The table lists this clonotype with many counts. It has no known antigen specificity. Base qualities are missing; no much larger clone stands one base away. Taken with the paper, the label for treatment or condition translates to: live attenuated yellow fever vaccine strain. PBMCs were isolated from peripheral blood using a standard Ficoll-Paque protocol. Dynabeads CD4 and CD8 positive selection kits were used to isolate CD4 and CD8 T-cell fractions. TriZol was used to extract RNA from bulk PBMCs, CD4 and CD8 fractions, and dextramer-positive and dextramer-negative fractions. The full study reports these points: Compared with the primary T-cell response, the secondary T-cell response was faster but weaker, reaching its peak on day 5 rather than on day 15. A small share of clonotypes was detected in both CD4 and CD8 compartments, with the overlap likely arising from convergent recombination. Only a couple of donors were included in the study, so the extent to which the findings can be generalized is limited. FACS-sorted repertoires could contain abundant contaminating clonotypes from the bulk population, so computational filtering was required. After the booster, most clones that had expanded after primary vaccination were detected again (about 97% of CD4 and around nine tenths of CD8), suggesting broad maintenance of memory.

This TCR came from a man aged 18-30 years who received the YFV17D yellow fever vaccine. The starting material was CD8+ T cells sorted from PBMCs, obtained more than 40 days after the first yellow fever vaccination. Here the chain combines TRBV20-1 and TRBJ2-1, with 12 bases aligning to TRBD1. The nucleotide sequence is TGCAGTGCTAGAACCGGGACAGGGGGCCGGATTTACAATGAGCAGTTCTTC. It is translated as CSARTGTGGRIYNEQFF.